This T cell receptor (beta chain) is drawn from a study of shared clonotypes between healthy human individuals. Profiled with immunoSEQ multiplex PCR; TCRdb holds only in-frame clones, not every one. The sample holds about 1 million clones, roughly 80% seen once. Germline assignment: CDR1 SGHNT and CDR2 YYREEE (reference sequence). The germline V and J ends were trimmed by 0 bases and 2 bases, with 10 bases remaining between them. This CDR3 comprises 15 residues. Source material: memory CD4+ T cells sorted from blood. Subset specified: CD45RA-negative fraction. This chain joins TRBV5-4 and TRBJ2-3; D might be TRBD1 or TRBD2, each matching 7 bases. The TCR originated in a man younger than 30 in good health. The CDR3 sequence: CASSLAGGATDTQYF. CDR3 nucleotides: TGTGCCAGCAGCTTGGCAGGGGGGGCCACAGATACGCAGTATTTT.